What follows are 30 T cell receptor beta chains derived from one specimen sequenced in a study of lymphopenia after photon versus proton radiotherapy. The assay was immunoSEQ multiplex PCR, and TCRdb's table has in-frame clones only and misses some. Of 40,000 or so clones in the sample, around 86% were seen once. The sample consisted of peripheral blood, taken from a patient treated with photon-based radiotherapy. These receptor sequences come from a man in his forties with gastric cancer.

The V call is TRBV30, the J call TRBJ2-2; D unclear. V was clipped by 2 bases and J by 0 bases, with 10 bases between them. In germline, CDR1 is GTSNPN, CDR2 SVGIG (reference sequence). The CDR3 is made up of 15 amino acids. In DNA form, the CDR3 reads TGTGCCTGGAGTACTCAGAGACCGAACACCGGGGAGCTGTTTTTT. This encodes CAWSTQRPNTGELFF.

The chain combines TRBV7-6 with TRBJ1-2, with 7 nucleotides matching TRBD1. The CDR3 runs to 14 residues. V lost 5 bases and J lost 6; bases outside the gene matches: 9. The germline CDR1 and CDR2 sequences are SGHVS and FNYEAQ. The CDR3, as DNA: TGTGCCAGCAGCCCGGGGTTAACAGGGGATGGCTACACCTTC. Protein sequence: CASSPGLTGDGYTF. Using reference TRBV7-6 and TRBJ1-2 for the parts outside the CDR3, the full variable domain is GAGVSQSPRYKVTKRGQDVALRCDPISGHVSLYWYRQALGQGPEFLTYFNYEAQQDKSGLPNDRFSAERPEGSISTLTIQRTEQRDSAMYRCASSPGLTGDGYTFGSGTRLTVV.

V is TRBV27 and J is TRBJ2-1; 13 nucleotides match TRBD2. Germline V gene sequence: CDR1 MNHEY, CDR2 SMNVEV (reference sequence). CDR3 size: 17 residues. After removal of 3 bases from V and 8 bases from J, the junction contained 10 bases not matched to a gene. Written as DNA, the CDR3 is TGTGCCAGCAGTTTGTACGGGGGACTAGCGGGGTTGGATGAGCAGTTCTTC. Translated: CASSLYGGLAGLDEQFF.

This chain links TRBV7-3 with TRBJ2-1; D is perhaps TRBD2 (6 bases). The CDR3 runs 17 residues. Germline CDR1 reads SGHTA; CDR2 reads FQGTGA. Trimming cost V 0 bases and J 4 bases, with 16 bases left between them. CDR3 sequence (DNA): TGTGCCAGCAGCTTAACGGGGGGAGGACGAGGTTACAATGAGCAGTTCTTC. Translation: CASSLTGGGRGYNEQFF.

The chain links TRBV7-6 to TRBJ2-5; 8 bases align to TRBD2. This CDR3 contains 15 residues. The J segment lost 1 base and the V segment lost 5 bases, leaving 6 bases of the junction unmatched. Germline loops: CDR1 SGHVS, CDR2 FNYEAQ. CDR3 in DNA: TGTGCCAGCAGCCCGGGGAGCGGGGGCCAAGAGACCCAGTACTTC. Protein sequence: CASSPGSGGQETQYF.

This rearrangement joins TRBV6-5 to TRBJ2-5, with 10 bases identical to TRBD1. After removal of 0 bases from V and 9 bases from J, the junction contained 4 bases not matched to a gene. CDR1 is MNHEY and CDR2 is SVGAGI in the germline V gene. This CDR3 has 14 amino acids. The CDR3 sequence is CASSYSGTGVPQYF. For the CDR3, the DNA is TGTGCCAGCAGTTACTCAGGGACAGGGGTGCCCCAGTACTTC.

The gene calls are TRBV9 and TRBJ2-2; TRBD1 aligns across 7 bases. The CDR3 length is 18 residues. CDR1 and CDR2 from the germline V gene are SGDLS and YYNGEE. Trimming cost V 2 bases and J 0 bases; bases outside gene matches: 10. In DNA form, the CDR3 reads TGTGCCAGCAGCGTCCGGACAGGTGGTTACTCGAACACCGGGGAGCTGTTTTTT. Protein sequence: CASSVRTGGYSNTGELFF. The full variable domain, completed using reference TRBV9 and TRBJ2-2, is DSGVTQTPKHLITATGQRVTLRCSPRSGDLSVYWYQQSLDQGLQFLIQYYNGEERAKGNILERFSAQQFPDLHSELNLSSLELGDSALYFCASSVRTGGYSNTGELFFGEGSRLTVL.

The chain carries TRBV2 and TRBJ2-3, with a tentative D call TRBD1 (6 bases). This CDR3 has 16 residues. Germline-derived CDR1 and CDR2 are SNHLY and FYNNEI. Trimming left V 3 bases short and J 2 bases short, with 15 bases between. This CDR3 is CASSEFGQGPTDTQYF. In DNA form, the CDR3 reads TGTGCCAGCAGTGAGTTCGGGCAGGGGCCCACAGATACGCAGTATTTT.

V and J are TRBV30 and TRBJ1-2; D may be TRBD1 (5 bases). CDR3 size: 15 residues. The germline V and J ends were trimmed by 0 bases and 4 bases, with 15 bases remaining between them. CDR1 and CDR2 (germline): GTSNPN, SVGIG (reference sequence). CDR3 in DNA: TGTGCCTGGAGTGTCGCGGGGGTTGGGGGCTATGGCTACACCTTC. Translated, it gives CAWSVAGVGGYGYTF.

This chain connects TRBV7-2 to TRBJ2-3, with D uncertain. V dropped 7 bases and J dropped 7 bases, with 21 bases sitting between them. CDR1 and CDR2 (germline): SGHTA, FQGNSA. This CDR3 contains 15 residues. The CDR3 DNA reads as TGTGCCAGCACCTTTTGGTCCGATGGTGCGAATACGCAGTATTTT. Translated, it gives CASTFWSDGANTQYF.

This chain joins TRBV11-3 and TRBJ1-4; 9 bases fit TRBD1. The CDR3 extends over 15 amino acids. Trimming at V came to 2 bases and at J to 8 bases, leaving 6 bases not matched to a gene. The germline gives CDR1 SGHNT, CDR2 YENEEA. The DNA of the CDR3 is TGTGCCAGCAGCTTAAACAGGGGGCGCAGAGAAAAACTGTTTTTT. Its translation: CASSLNRGRREKLFF.

The CDR3 DNA sequence: TGTGCCAGCAGCTCTACTGGACTGCACTACGAGCAGTACTTC. Translation gives CASSSTGLHYEQYF. The gene calls are TRBV5-6 and TRBJ2-7; TRBD2 might be the D (5 bases). The V gene lost 3 bases and the J gene lost 3 bases, with 13 bases spanning the gap. Germline-derived CDR1 and CDR2 are SGHDT and YYEEEE. The CDR3 sequence is 14 residues long.

The rearrangement joins TRBV4-3 to TRBJ1-2; 8 positions agree with TRBD1. The germline CDR1 and CDR2 sequences are LGHNA and YSLEER. This CDR3 comprises 18 residues. J lost 5 bases, V lost 1 base, and 15 bases had no gene match. CDR3 residues: CASSQGGQGIPGGYGYTF. The CDR3 DNA reads as TGCGCCAGCAGCCAAGGCGGACAGGGCATCCCGGGCGGGTATGGCTACACCTTC.

This clone has just a few counts. The J gene is TRBJ2-5, the V gene TRBV7-8, with TRBD2 identical over 8 bases. The V gene end was trimmed by 5 bases and the J gene end by 4 bases; junction bases not matched to a gene: 6. The CDR3 is 14 amino acids. Germline V gives CDR1 SGHVS, CDR2 FQNEAQ. The CDR3 is CASSPRGGLETQYF. CDR3 coding DNA: TGTGCCAGCAGCCCTCGGGGGGGCTTAGAGACCCAGTACTTC.

CDR3 nucleotide sequence: TGCGCCAGCAGCTGGGCCGGGACAGTCACAGATACGCAGTATTTT. This sequence encodes CASSWAGTVTDTQYF. V is TRBV5-1 and J is TRBJ2-3, with 7 bases aligning to TRBD1. Germline trimming cut 3 bases from V and 2 bases from J; bases unmatched to any gene: 6. This CDR3 is built from 15 residues. CDR1 is SGHRS and CDR2 is YFSETQ in the germline V gene.

J is TRBJ2-5 and V is TRBV15; either TRBD1 or TRBD2 may supply D (5 bases each). V was shortened by 5 bases and J by 2 bases, with 12 bases between the two germline ends. The CDR3 is 14 residues long. Germline V gene lookup returns CDR1 LNHNV and CDR2 YYDKDF (reference sequence). CDR3 residues: CATSVRDVQETQYF. The CDR3, as DNA: TGTGCCACCAGCGTCCGGGACGTTCAAGAGACCCAGTACTTC.

The gene calls are TRBV20-1 and TRBJ1-2; D is possibly TRBD1 (6 bases). The CDR3 has 11 residues. V dropped 6 bases and J dropped 6 bases, with 11 bases sitting between them. Looked up from germline, CDR1 is DFQATT and CDR2 is SNEGSKA (reference sequence). CDR3 loop: CSAPGENGYTF. DNA of the CDR3: TGCAGTGCCCCAGGGGAGAATGGCTACACCTTC.

The rearrangement links TRBV19 to TRBJ2-4; D could derive from TRBD1 or TRBD2 (6 bases each). V was clipped by 10 bases and J by 9 bases, with 16 bases between them. Germline CDR1 and CDR2: LNHDA and SQIVND (reference sequence). The CDR3 has 12 amino acids. CDR3 in DNA: TGTGCCACCTGGTCCGAGGGGGGCATTCAGTACTTC. Amino acid sequence: CATWSEGGIQYF.

The genes are TRBV9 and TRBJ1-2, with a weak D call TRBD1 (5 bases). V lost 4 bases, J lost 1 base, and 14 bases lay in between. The germline gives CDR1 SGDLS, CDR2 YYNGEE. The CDR3 contains 15 residues. DNA for the CDR3: TGTGCCAGCAGCTCCCGCCGGGGGGGTAACTATGGCTACACCTTC. Protein product: CASSSRRGGNYGYTF.

This clone has a single count. This chain joins TRBV19 and TRBJ1-2; 7 positions match TRBD1. CDR3 length equals 12 residues. Trimming took 10 bases from V and 5 from J; bases not matched to a gene: 7. Germline-derived CDR1 and CDR2 are LNHDA and SQIVND (reference sequence). CDR3 residues: CATQDRRYGYTF. In nucleotides, the CDR3 is TGTGCCACTCAGGACAGGCGGTATGGCTACACCTTC.

The chain carries TRBV19 and TRBJ2-1; 8 positions agree with TRBD1. The V segment lost 8 bases and the J segment 2 bases; nucleotides outside the gene matches: 5. Germline V gives CDR1 LNHDA, CDR2 SQIVND (reference sequence). The CDR3 is 14 amino acids. The CDR3: CASGRQGTYNEQFF. The CDR3 bases are TGTGCCAGTGGAAGACAGGGGACCTACAATGAGCAGTTCTTC.

The chain uses TRBV6-1 and TRBJ2-3, with unresolved D. Germline CDR1 and CDR2: MNHNS and SASEGT. The CDR3 covers 16 residues. V lost 0 bases to trimming and J lost 2 bases, with 12 bases between them. The CDR3 DNA is TGTGCCAGCAGTGAAGCGGCCATTACTTACACAGATACGCAGTATTTT. Its translation: CASSEAAITYTDTQYF.

This clone was counted once. The DNA for the CDR3 is TGTGCCAGCAGCTTAAGGGGGGGTAGCGGGACCTACGAGCAGTACTTC. This gives the protein CASSLRGGSGTYEQYF. The rearrangement joins TRBV7-2 to TRBJ2-7; 8 positions match TRBD2. The CDR3 is made up of 16 amino acids. The germline CDR1 and CDR2 sequences are SGHTA and FQGNSA. The V and J ends lost 2 bases and 2 bases, in that order; junction bases with no gene match: 8.

The rearrangement uses TRBV9 and TRBJ1-3; D remains unclear. The CDR3 runs 16 residues. Trimming took 1 base from V and 4 from J, leaving 15 bases between them. Per the germline V gene, CDR1 is SGDLS and CDR2 is YYNGEE. For the CDR3, the DNA is TGTGCCAGCAGCGTACTCCTCAACAGTCCCGGAAACACCATATATTTT. Encoded protein: CASSVLLNSPGNTIYF.

This clone was picked up one time. The chain has TRBV18 and TRBJ2-4, with 7 bases matching TRBD2. Germline CDR1 reads KGHSH; CDR2 reads LQKENI. This CDR3 region has 17 residues. The J segment lost 3 bases and the V segment lost 1 base, leaving 9 bases of the junction unmatched. CDR3 in amino acids: CASSPQPGGSGKNIQYF. DNA of the CDR3: TGTGCCAGCTCACCACAGCCCGGGGGGTCGGGCAAAAACATTCAGTACTTC. Together with reference TRBV18 and TRBJ2-4, the CDR3 gives the full variable domain: NAGVMQNPRHLVRRRGQEARLRCSPMKGHSHVYWYRQLPEEGLKFMVYLQKENIIDESGMPKERFSAEFPKEGPSILRIQQVVRGDSAAYFCASSPQPGGSGKNIQYFGAGTRLSVL.

The V call is TRBV7-9, the J call TRBJ2-1; a possible D gene is TRBD2 (6 bases). Germline lookup yields CDR1 SEHNR and CDR2 FQNEAQ (reference sequence). Trimming cost V 2 bases and J 10 bases, with 12 bases left between them. The CDR3 is 13 amino acids. CDR3 in DNA: TGTGCCAGCAGCTTACCCTCGCGGGGAGAGCAGTTCTTC. Its protein product is CASSLPSRGEQFF. The whole variable domain, filled in from reference TRBV7-9 and TRBJ2-1, reads DTGVSQNPRHKITKRGQNVTFRCDPISEHNRLYWYRQTLGQGPEFLTYFQNEAQLEKSRLLSDRFSAERPKGSFSTLEIQRTEQGDSAMYLCASSLPSRGEQFFGPGTRLTVL.

This chain links TRBV7-8 with TRBJ1-4, with 8 bases aligning to TRBD1. J lost 8 bases, V lost 5 bases, and 4 bases had no gene match. Per the germline V gene, CDR1 is SGHVS and CDR2 is FQNEAQ. This CDR3 contains 13 residues. The CDR3 sequence is CASSGGDREKLFF. CDR3 nucleotide sequence: TGTGCCAGCAGCGGGGGGGACAGGGAAAAACTGTTTTTT.

The CDR3 DNA follows: TGTGCCAGCAGCCCTTCGGGGTCGGGTGAAAAACTGTTTTTT. It translates to CASSPSGSGEKLFF. V gene TRBV6-6 combines with J gene TRBJ1-4, with unresolved D. The CDR3 is 14 amino acids. Germline V gene lookup returns CDR1 MNHNY and CDR2 SVGAGI (reference sequence). Between the trimmed V and J ends, which lost 6 bases and 7 bases, there was a span of 15 bases.

The rearrangement joins TRBV10-3 to TRBJ2-7, with D uncertain. Germline CDR1 reads ENHRY; CDR2 reads SYGVKD. The CDR3 spans 14 residues. The V end lost 4 bases, the J end lost 5 bases, and 15 bases lay between the germline ends. Written as DNA, the CDR3 is TGTGCCATCAGTGCCGGGTTTCCTCTTAACGAGCAGTACTTC. Translating gives CAISAGFPLNEQYF.

J is TRBJ1-1 and V is TRBV7-9; D unresolved. The CDR3 contains 14 residues. V shed 6 bases and J shed 0 bases, with 11 bases lying between them. CDR1 is SEHNR and CDR2 is FQNEAQ in the germline V gene (reference sequence). CDR3 coding DNA: TGTGCCAGCAGTGAGACGGGTCTGAACACTGAAGCTTTCTTT. Translated: CASSETGLNTEAFF.